The rows below give T cell receptor beta chains drawn from one sample of a study of beta chain features in type 1 diabetes. Data came from immunoSEQ multiplex PCR; TCRdb stores just in-frame clones and leaves some out. There are some 250,000 clones in the sample; around a quarter occur only once, and about 3.9% lies in the top ten. Sample: central memory CD4+ T cells from blood. These TCRs come from a man aged 25 to 40 in good health. CDR3s include the opening cysteine and the closing phenylalanine or tryptophan. The order of the fields is J gene, D gene, clone size, V gene, CDR3 protein, CDR3 DNA. The D gene is left open where the match is weak. Rows give clone size only sometimes, using once, few, many, or a class for an expanded clone.

TRBJ1-1 | . | . | TRBV9 | CASSALGGPTEAFF | TGTGCCAGCAGCGCCCTCGGAGGGCCCACTGAAGCTTTCTTT
TRBJ2-3 | . | . | TRBV5-1 | CASSLKQGSDTQYF | TGCGCCAGCAGCTTAAAACAGGGTTCAGATACGCAGTATTTT
TRBJ2-6 | . | . | TRBV6-1 | CASSEDPHGANVLTF | TGTGCCAGCAGTGAAGATCCCCATGGGGCCAACGTCCTGACTTTC
TRBJ2-6 | . | . | TRBV7-9 | CASSEGLGAGANVLTF | TGTGCCAGCAGCGAAGGACTGGGGGCTGGGGCCAACGTCCTGACTTTC
TRBJ2-3 | . | . | TRBV11-3 | CASSLEGGSTDTQYF | TGTGCCAGCAGCTTAGAGGGCGGGAGCACAGATACGCAGTATTTT
TRBJ1-6 | . | few | TRBV5-1 | CASSLVGLDSPLHF | TGCGCCAGCAGCTTGGTGGGGCTGGATTCACCCCTCCACTTT
TRBJ2-3 | TRBD2 | many | TRBV18 | CASSPGTSGGAGDTQYF | TGTGCCAGCTCTCCTGGGACTAGCGGGGGGGCCGGAGATACGCAGTATTTT
TRBJ2-1 | TRBD2 | . | TRBV6-5 | CASRLTSGRAEFF | TGTGCCAGCAGGCTGACTAGCGGGAGGGCGGAGTTCTTC
TRBJ1-1 | . | few | TRBV30 | CAWSLYGGPNTEAFF | TGTGCCTGGAGCCTCTATGGGGGACCGAACACTGAAGCTTTCTTT
TRBJ2-3 | TRBD2 | few | TRBV7-6 | CASSPGLADTDTQYF | TGTGCCAGCAGCCCGGGACTAGCAGACACAGATACGCAGTATTTT
TRBJ2-1 | TRBD1 | few | TRBV5-1 | CASSLAWDSYNEQFF | TGCGCCAGCAGCTTGGCTTGGGACAGCTACAATGAGCAGTTCTTC
TRBJ2-3 | TRBD1 | few | TRBV5-6 | CASSADRGSTDTQYF | TGTGCCAGCAGCGCGGACAGGGGAAGCACAGATACGCAGTATTTT
TRBJ1-1 | . | . | TRBV6-6 | CASSLQGNTEAFF | TGTGCCAGCAGCCTACAGGGAAACACTGAAGCTTTCTTT
TRBJ2-7 | . | . | TRBV30 | CAWSLAYEQYF | TGTGCCTGGAGTCTTGCCTACGAGCAGTACTTC
TRBJ2-3 | . | . | TRBV18 | CASSPATMDTQYF | TGTGCCAGCTCACCCGCGACGATGGATACGCAGTATTTT
TRBJ1-2 | . | . | TRBV9 | CASSVGTTQGGYTF | TGTGCCAGCAGCGTAGGGACAACGCAGGGTGGCTACACCTTC
TRBJ2-1 | . | few | TRBV23-1 | CASSLGTTTKTYNEQFF | TGCGCCAGCAGTCTAGGTACCACGACTAAAACCTACAATGAGCAGTTCTTC
TRBJ2-7 | . | few | TRBV7-2 | CASSLVDTYEQYF | TGTGCCAGCAGCTTAGTCGATACTTACGAGCAGTACTTC
TRBJ1-2 | . | few | TRBV5-1 | CASSLAQSTYGYTF | TGCGCCAGCAGCTTGGCGCAGTCGACGTATGGCTACACCTTC
TRBJ2-3 | . | . | TRBV7-6 | CASSLQGQASTDTQYF | TGTGCCAGCAGCTTACAGGGTCAGGCCAGCACAGATACGCAGTATTTT
TRBJ2-1 | . | . | TRBV7-2 | CASSLDRLRGGEQFF | TGTGCCAGCAGCTTAGACAGGTTAAGAGGCGGAGAGCAGTTCTTC
TRBJ2-3 | . | . | TRBV7-9 | CASSLDGTPTDTQYF | TGTGCCAGCAGCTTAGACGGGACACCCACAGATACGCAGTATTTT
TRBJ2-2 | . | many | TRBV5-1 | CASSLEGWNTGELFF | TGCGCCAGCAGCTTGGAGGGGTGGAACACCGGGGAGCTGTTTTTT
TRBJ2-1 | . | . | TRBV5-6 | CASRSWVGFNEQFF | TGTGCCAGCAGGTCGTGGGTGGGATTTAATGAGCAGTTCTTC
TRBJ2-6 | . | . | TRBV6-5 | CASRGSLGANVLTF | TGTGCCAGCAGGGGATCCCTCGGGGCCAACGTCCTGACTTTC
TRBJ2-1 | TRBD2 | many | TRBV6-6 | CASSAGDEQFF | TGTGCCAGCAGTGCGGGGGATGAGCAGTTCTTC
TRBJ2-7 | . | few | TRBV29-1 | CSGETEQYF | TGCAGCGGTGAAACCGAGCAGTACTTC
TRBJ2-3 | . | . | TRBV7-2 | CASSSTSTDTQYF | TGTGCCAGCAGCTCAACTAGCACAGATACGCAGTATTTT
TRBJ2-6 | . | . | TRBV29-1 | CSARVDGANVLTF | TGCAGCGCAAGGGTGGACGGGGCCAACGTCCTGACTTTC
TRBJ2-5 | . | few | TRBV29-1 | CSVDRDQETQYF | TGCAGCGTTGACCGGGACCAAGAGACCCAGTACTTC
TRBJ2-7 | . | . | TRBV18 | CASSPLSGDYEQYF | TGTGCCAGCTCACCTCTCTCGGGGGACTACGAGCAGTACTTC
TRBJ2-3 | TRBD2 | many | TRBV5-6 | CASSPPGTRNTQYF | TGTGCCAGCAGCCCGCCCGGGACTAGAAATACGCAGTATTTT
TRBJ2-7 | TRBD1 | . | TRBV7-2 | CASSFQPGGSYEQYF | TGTGCCAGCAGCTTCCAACCAGGGGGTTCCTACGAGCAGTACTTC
TRBJ1-6 | . | . | TRBV5-1 | CASSWDGTPNSPLHF | TGCGCCAGCAGCTGGGACGGGACCCCTAATTCACCCCTCCACTTT
TRBJ1-5 | . | . | TRBV5-1 | CADGGHHQPQHF | TGCGCCGACGGGGGCCACCATCAGCCCCAGCATTTT
TRBJ1-2 | . | . | TRBV29-1 | CSVDRSTNYGYTF | TGCAGCGTTGACCGGAGCACTAACTATGGCTACACCTTC
TRBJ2-3 | . | . | TRBV5-1 | CASGDTSGTDTQYF | TGCGCCAGCGGGGACACTAGCGGCACAGATACGCAGTATTTT
TRBJ2-5 | . | . | TRBV5-1 | CASGTGETQYF | TGCGCCAGCGGTACGGGAGAGACCCAGTACTTC
TRBJ2-5 | TRBD2 | few | TRBV7-2 | CASSLRSGSRETQYF | TGTGCCAGCAGCCTAAGAAGCGGGAGTCGAGAGACCCAGTACTTC
TRBJ2-2 | . | . | TRBV29-1 | CSVPDRNTGELFF | TGCAGCGTTCCGGACAGGAACACCGGGGAGCTGTTTTTT
TRBJ1-1 | . | . | TRBV5-5 | CATSLGGFSATEAFF | TGTGCCACCTCCCTTGGAGGGTTTTCGGCCACTGAAGCTTTCTTT
TRBJ2-2 | . | . | TRBV15 | CATGTEGELFF | TGTGCCACGGGCACAGAGGGGGAGCTGTTTTTT
TRBJ2-2 | . | . | TRBV29-1 | CSGVLYTGELFF | TGCAGCGGTGTACTGTACACCGGGGAGCTGTTTTTT
TRBJ2-5 | . | . | TRBV5-5 | CASSLDSGGWETQYF | TGTGCCAGCAGCTTAGACAGCGGAGGTTGGGAGACCCAGTACTTC
TRBJ2-7 | . | . | TRBV7-2 | CASSLGRVGEQYF | TGTGCCAGCAGCTTAGGCAGGGTTGGTGAGCAGTACTTC
TRBJ2-3 | . | . | TRBV25-1 | CASSRAGGGGPTSTQYF | TGTGCCAGCAGTAGGGCCGGAGGCGGGGGCCCAACCAGTACGCAGTATTTT